The rows below give T cell receptor beta chains drawn from one sample of a study of T cell responses to AZD1222 COVID-19 vaccine. Using immunoSEQ multiplex PCR, the repertoire was profiled, and TCRdb retains in-frame clones only, with some absent. This table holds approximately 88,000 clones, 90% found once. The starting material was peripheral blood, obtained 28 days after the second AZD1222 dose. These TCRs come from an adult who received the AZD1222 COVID-19 vaccine. CDR3s include the opening cysteine and the closing phenylalanine or tryptophan. Each record gives: clone size, V gene, D gene, J gene, CDR3 protein, CDR3 DNA. The D gene is left open where the match is weak. Rows give clone size only sometimes, using once, few, many, or a class for an expanded clone.

clone_size: -
v_call: TRBV27
d_call: -
j_call: TRBJ1-5
cdr3_aa: CASRIGASGNQPQHF
cdr3_nt: TGTGCCAGCAGAATAGGGGCGTCGGGCAATCAGCCCCAGCATTTT

clone_size: few
v_call: TRBV29-1
d_call: -
j_call: TRBJ2-7
cdr3_aa: CSVEWGGNEQYF
cdr3_nt: TGCAGCGTTGAATGGGGCGGTAACGAGCAGTACTTC

clone_size: -
v_call: TRBV7-3
d_call: TRBD2
j_call: TRBJ2-3
cdr3_aa: CASSPLREGPDTQYF
cdr3_nt: TGTGCCAGCAGCCCCCTCCGGGAGGGCCCAGATACGCAGTATTTT

clone_size: -
v_call: TRBV9
d_call: TRBD1
j_call: TRBJ1-2
cdr3_aa: CASSSRQGANYGYTF
cdr3_nt: TGTGCCAGCAGCTCCCGACAGGGTGCTAACTATGGCTACACCTTC

clone_size: -
v_call: TRBV7-3
d_call: -
j_call: TRBJ1-1
cdr3_aa: CASSGQGERAEAFF
cdr3_nt: TGTGCCAGCAGCGGTCAGGGTGAAAGGGCCGAAGCTTTCTTT

clone_size: -
v_call: TRBV27
d_call: TRBD1
j_call: TRBJ2-7
cdr3_aa: CASSADRGRYEQYF
cdr3_nt: TGTGCCAGCAGTGCGGACAGGGGGCGTTACGAGCAGTACTTC

clone_size: -
v_call: TRBV2
d_call: -
j_call: TRBJ1-4
cdr3_aa: CASSELTSNEKLFF
cdr3_nt: TGTGCCAGCAGTGAACTTACGTCCAATGAAAAACTGTTTTTT

clone_size: -
v_call: TRBV18
d_call: -
j_call: TRBJ2-3
cdr3_aa: CASSPLPDSTDTQYF
cdr3_nt: TGTGCCAGCTCACCCCTCCCCGACAGCACAGATACGCAGTATTTT

clone_size: -
v_call: TRBV28
d_call: -
j_call: TRBJ1-5
cdr3_aa: CASSLRGTSQPQHF
cdr3_nt: TGTGCCAGCAGTTTACGGGGGACGAGTCAGCCCCAGCATTTT

clone_size: few
v_call: TRBV5-4
d_call: -
j_call: TRBJ2-7
cdr3_aa: CASSFYSSYEQYF
cdr3_nt: TGTGCCAGCAGCTTCTATAGCTCCTACGAGCAGTACTTC

clone_size: -
v_call: TRBV3-1/TRBV3-2
d_call: -
j_call: TRBJ1-1
cdr3_aa: CASSQLGRNTEAFF
cdr3_nt: TGTGCCAGCAGCCAACTAGGGAGGAACACTGAAGCTTTCTTT

clone_size: -
v_call: TRBV6-5
d_call: TRBD1
j_call: TRBJ2-7
cdr3_aa: CASSYSRQGASEQYF
cdr3_nt: TGTGCCAGCAGTTACTCGAGACAGGGGGCGAGCGAGCAGTACTTC

clone_size: few
v_call: TRBV15
d_call: -
j_call: TRBJ2-7
cdr3_aa: CATSREGGGYEQYF
cdr3_nt: TGTGCCACCAGCAGAGAGGGGGGTGGGTACGAGCAGTACTTC

clone_size: -
v_call: TRBV10-3
d_call: TRBD2
j_call: TRBJ2-1
cdr3_aa: CAISDGTSGAYNEQFF
cdr3_nt: TGTGCCATCAGTGATGGGACTAGCGGGGCCTACAATGAGCAGTTCTTC

clone_size: -
v_call: TRBV7-2
d_call: -
j_call: TRBJ1-4
cdr3_aa: CASSQGSGREKLFF
cdr3_nt: TGTGCCAGCAGCCAGGGGTCAGGGAGAGAAAAACTGTTTTTT

clone_size: once
v_call: TRBV3-1/TRBV3-2
d_call: TRBD2
j_call: TRBJ2-1
cdr3_aa: CASSQVAGGGYNEQFF
cdr3_nt: TGTGCCAGCAGCCAAGTTGCGGGGGGGGGATACAATGAGCAGTTCTTC

clone_size: -
v_call: TRBV11-2
d_call: -
j_call: TRBJ2-1
cdr3_aa: CASSLERNEQFF
cdr3_nt: TGTGCCAGCAGCTTAGAGAGGAATGAGCAGTTCTTC

clone_size: -
v_call: TRBV28
d_call: -
j_call: TRBJ2-1
cdr3_aa: CASSLEGGNNEQFF
cdr3_nt: TGTGCCAGCAGTTTGGAGGGAGGCAACAATGAGCAGTTCTTC

clone_size: -
v_call: TRBV9
d_call: -
j_call: TRBJ1-5
cdr3_aa: CASSVRDDGPQHF
cdr3_nt: TGTGCCAGCAGCGTCAGGGATGACGGCCCCCAGCATTTT

clone_size: -
v_call: TRBV7-9
d_call: -
j_call: TRBJ1-1
cdr3_aa: CASSLSSTEAFF
cdr3_nt: TGTGCCAGCAGCCTATCTAGCACTGAAGCTTTCTTT

clone_size: -
v_call: TRBV5-1
d_call: TRBD1
j_call: TRBJ2-7
cdr3_aa: CASSPGQGRIDEQYF
cdr3_nt: TGCGCCAGCAGCCCCGGACAGGGGAGGATCGACGAGCAGTACTTC

clone_size: once
v_call: TRBV12-5
d_call: -
j_call: TRBJ1-1
cdr3_aa: CASAREQTTEAFF
cdr3_nt: TGTGCTAGTGCCCGGGAGCAAACCACTGAAGCTTTCTTT

clone_size: -
v_call: TRBV2
d_call: -
j_call: TRBJ1-2
cdr3_aa: CASTTGRIGGYTF
cdr3_nt: TGTGCCAGCACCACGGGACGGATTGGCGGCTACACCTTC

clone_size: -
v_call: TRBV27
d_call: -
j_call: TRBJ1-6
cdr3_aa: CASSASWDNSPLHF
cdr3_nt: TGTGCCAGCAGTGCCTCATGGGATAATTCACCCCTCCACTTT

clone_size: -
v_call: TRBV7-7
d_call: TRBD2
j_call: TRBJ2-2
cdr3_aa: CASSLVAGDNTGELFF
cdr3_nt: TGTGCTAGCAGCTTAGTAGCGGGCGATAACACCGGGGAGCTGTTTTTT

clone_size: -
v_call: TRBV4-2
d_call: TRBD1
j_call: TRBJ1-6
cdr3_aa: CASSQEGTGGTPSPLHF
cdr3_nt: TGTGCCAGCAGCCAAGAGGGGACAGGGGGAACCCCTTCACCCCTCCACTTT

clone_size: -
v_call: TRBV19
d_call: -
j_call: TRBJ1-6
cdr3_aa: CASTPPGRENSPLHF
cdr3_nt: TGTGCCAGTACACCCCCTGGCAGGGAAAATTCACCCCTCCACTTT

clone_size: -
v_call: TRBV9
d_call: -
j_call: TRBJ1-1
cdr3_aa: CASSVTQNTEAFF
cdr3_nt: TGTGCCAGCAGCGTTACACAGAACACTGAAGCTTTCTTT

clone_size: -
v_call: TRBV7-3
d_call: -
j_call: TRBJ2-5
cdr3_aa: CASSPTGGGGETQYF
cdr3_nt: TGTGCCAGCAGCCCCACCGGCGGGGGCGGTGAGACCCAGTACTTC

clone_size: -
v_call: TRBV5-1
d_call: -
j_call: TRBJ1-4
cdr3_aa: CASSFTGTNEKLFF
cdr3_nt: TGCGCCAGCAGCTTCACTGGGACTAATGAAAAACTGTTTTTT

clone_size: -
v_call: TRBV7-2
d_call: -
j_call: TRBJ1-3
cdr3_aa: CASRKPGDSGNTIYF
cdr3_nt: TGTGCCAGCAGAAAGCCGGGGGACTCTGGAAACACCATATATTTT

clone_size: -
v_call: TRBV5-8
d_call: TRBD1
j_call: TRBJ1-6
cdr3_aa: CASSFGTVYNSPLHF
cdr3_nt: TGTGCCAGCAGCTTTGGGACAGTTTATAATTCACCCCTCCACTTT

clone_size: -
v_call: TRBV4-1
d_call: -
j_call: TRBJ2-3
cdr3_aa: CASSQVDRDTQYF
cdr3_nt: TGCGCCAGCAGCCAAGTAGACAGAGATACGCAGTATTTT

clone_size: -
v_call: TRBV13
d_call: TRBD1
j_call: TRBJ2-7
cdr3_aa: CASSPGQGGYEQYF
cdr3_nt: TGTGCCAGCAGCCCAGGACAGGGTGGTTACGAGCAGTACTTC

clone_size: -
v_call: TRBV19
d_call: TRBD2
j_call: TRBJ2-1
cdr3_aa: CASSTTSGDYNEQFF
cdr3_nt: TGTGCCAGTAGTACCACTAGCGGGGATTACAATGAGCAGTTCTTC

clone_size: -
v_call: TRBV4-3
d_call: TRBD2
j_call: TRBJ2-3
cdr3_aa: CASSQELARTQYF
cdr3_nt: TGCGCCAGCAGCCAGGAACTAGCGAGGACGCAGTATTTT

clone_size: -
v_call: TRBV7-2
d_call: -
j_call: TRBJ2-7
cdr3_aa: CASSLRRQYEQYF
cdr3_nt: TGTGCCAGCAGCTTACGTAGACAGTATGAGCAGTACTTC

clone_size: once
v_call: TRBV5-5
d_call: -
j_call: TRBJ1-5
cdr3_aa: CASSLAWGSNQPQHF
cdr3_nt: TGTGCCAGCAGCTTGGCGTGGGGAAGCAATCAGCCCCAGCATTTT

clone_size: -
v_call: TRBV24-1
d_call: TRBD1
j_call: TRBJ2-5
cdr3_aa: CATSDRQGGLETQYF
cdr3_nt: TGTGCCACCAGTGACCGACAGGGTGGGTTAGAGACCCAGTACTTC

clone_size: -
v_call: TRBV19
d_call: TRBD1
j_call: TRBJ1-5
cdr3_aa: CATQRQGAQPQHF
cdr3_nt: TGTGCCACCCAAAGACAGGGGGCTCAGCCCCAGCATTTT

clone_size: -
v_call: TRBV14
d_call: -
j_call: TRBJ1-2
cdr3_aa: CASSQDLGQAQRGYTF
cdr3_nt: TGTGCCAGCAGCCAAGATCTTGGGCAGGCCCAAAGGGGCTACACCTTC

clone_size: few
v_call: TRBV6-2/TRBV6-3
d_call: -
j_call: TRBJ2-4
cdr3_aa: CASSYGGGHVYIQYF
cdr3_nt: TGTGCCAGCAGTTATGGCGGGGGCCACGTTTACATTCAGTACTTC

clone_size: few
v_call: TRBV25-1
d_call: TRBD1
j_call: TRBJ2-3
cdr3_aa: CASSVRQGPSGTDTQYF
cdr3_nt: TGTGCCAGCAGTGTGAGACAGGGCCCCTCGGGCACAGATACGCAGTATTTT

clone_size: once
v_call: TRBV19
d_call: -
j_call: TRBJ2-5
cdr3_aa: CASSIRQGWKETQYF
cdr3_nt: TGTGCCAGTAGTATAAGGCAGGGATGGAAAGAGACCCAGTACTTC